The 7 T cell receptor beta chains below were found in one sample sequenced in a study of CD8 T cells in Susac syndrome. Reverse transcription of about 0.45 to 1 ug RNA was performed with random hexamers. MiXCR, run by TCRdb on the immunoSEQ multiplex PCR reads, gives a single entry per CDR3 protein. The table records hundreds of thousands of distinct CDR3 sequences, approximately 85% of them present only once. Sequencing input: CD8+ T cells from PBMCs. These receptor sequences come from a human donor with multiple sclerosis.

V usage is TRBV4-3 and J usage is TRBJ2-1; 10 nucleotides align to TRBD2. The CDR3 length is 18 residues. J lost 0 bases, V lost 2 bases, and 7 bases had no gene match. CDR1 and CDR2 (germline): LGHNA, YSLEER. CDR3: CASSQRASGRTSYNEQFF. The CDR3 bases are TGCGCCAGCAGCCAAAGGGCTAGCGGGAGAACCTCCTACAATGAGCAGTTCTTC.

The V call is TRBV27, the J call TRBJ2-7; D possibly corresponds to TRBD2 (7 bases). V was clipped by 1 base and J by 6 bases, with 19 bases between them. From germline, CDR1 is MNHEY and CDR2 SMNVEV (reference sequence). The CDR3 sequence is 16 residues long. CDR3 nucleotide sequence: TGTGCCAGCAGTTTATTCGAGGGGGGGGAAGGCTTCGAGCAGTACTTC. Translated, it gives CASSLFEGGEGFEQYF.

The J gene is TRBJ2-1, the V gene TRBV11-2, with D possibly being TRBD1 (5 bases). The CDR3 spans 16 residues. V lost 5 bases and J 2 bases, leaving 16 bases between the germline ends. From germline, CDR1 is SGHAT and CDR2 FQNNGV. The CDR3 nucleotides read TGTGCCAGCAGCCTGGGGCCTTCAGGGACCTACAATGAGCAGTTCTTC. The encoded protein is CASSLGPSGTYNEQFF.

The J gene is TRBJ2-7, the V gene TRBV13, with D uncertain. CDR3 length equals 15 residues. The germline gives CDR1 PRHDT, CDR2 FYEKMQ (reference sequence). V lost 1 base, J lost 2 bases, and 12 bases lay in between. CDR3 sequence reads: CASSLDVGWTYEQYF. The CDR3 nucleotides are TGTGCCAGCAGCTTAGATGTAGGGTGGACCTACGAGCAGTACTTC.

V usage is TRBV20-1 and J usage is TRBJ1-5, with D hard to call. Per the germline V gene, CDR1 is DFQATT and CDR2 is SNEGSKA (reference sequence). The CDR3 length is 20 residues. V was cut by 4 bases and J by 2 bases, with 30 bases left in between. The CDR3 sequence is CSATPWLPPVGPVGNQPQHF. CDR3 sequence (DNA): TGCAGTGCTACACCCTGGTTGCCCCCGGTAGGCCCGGTTGGCAATCAGCCCCAGCATTTT.

V gene TRBV7-9 combines with J gene TRBJ1-2; D is undetermined. Per the germline V gene, CDR1 is SEHNR and CDR2 is FQNEAQ (reference sequence). CDR3 size: 13 residues. V shed 4 bases and J shed 7 bases, with 13 bases lying between them. The CDR3: CASSSLLGRGYTF. Written as DNA, the CDR3 is TGTGCCAGCAGCTCCCTACTCGGACGTGGCTACACCTTC.

The chain combines TRBV2 with TRBJ1-1; D gene unclear. The ends were cut back, 2 bases at V and 2 bases at J, with 12 bases in the middle. The CDR3 extends over 15 amino acids. CDR1 SNHLY and CDR2 FYNNEI come from the germline V gene. CDR3 DNA sequence: TGTGCCAGCAGTGAATTCGGGGTGGAAAACACTGAAGCTTTCTTT. Its protein is CASSEFGVENTEAFF.